This T cell receptor beta chain was found in a study of blood T cell repertoires in COVID-19. The CDR3 covers 13 residues. V shed 4 bases and J 8 bases; nucleotides not matched to a gene: 5. From germline, CDR1 is GTSNPN and CDR2 SVGIG (reference sequence). Measured with immunoSEQ multiplex PCR; TCRdb has only the in-frame clones, and not every one. Found here are about 94,000 clones, about 86% of them singletons; the top ten hold around 6.6%. There are a few counts of this clone. The chain recombines TRBV30 with TRBJ1-2; 12 bases match TRBD1. The source of this sequence is a man in his fifties or sixties with acute or convalescent COVID-19. Input material: peripheral blood. CDR3 in DNA: TGTGCCTGGACCGGGACAGGGGGCGGCGGCTACACCTTC. It yields the protein CAWTGTGGGGYTF. The full variable domain, completed using reference TRBV30 and TRBJ1-2, is SQTIHQWPATLVQPVGSPLSLECTVEGTSNPNLYWYRQAAGRGLQLLFYSVGIGQISSEVPQNLSASRPQDRQFILSSKKLLLSDSGFYLCAWTGTGGGGYTFGSGTRLTVV.